What follows is one T cell receptor beta chain and its context. Its antigen is undetermined. In total, each donor contributed a single heparinised blood draw that averaged around 100 mL. Sorted CD4+ subsets: naive, central memory, regulatory, stem cell-like memory (CD45RO/CCR7/CD25/CD127/CD95/CD27 panel). These data are taken from a study of beta chain features in type 1 diabetes. Overall study results and limits: A definitive answer on HLA type influencing TCRB rearrangement was not reached here.

All of the isolated RNA was reverse transcribed, so expressed TCRB transcripts were sequenced. The assay was immunoSEQ multiplex PCR, and TCRdb's table has in-frame clones only and misses some. The table shows about 230,000 clones, with 7.5% to 10% occurring only once. The specimen sequenced was naive CD4+ T cells from blood. The sequence derives from a woman under 30 in good health.

DNA of the CDR3: TGTGCCAGCAGACCGGGACTAGCGGGACCCACAGATACGCAGTATTTT. This codes for CASRPGLAGPTDTQYF. The V and J genes are TRBV25-1 and TRBJ2-3, with TRBD2 identical over 13 bases. Germline V gives CDR1 MGHDK, CDR2 SYGVNS. The trim removed 6 bases at V and 2 bases at J, leaving 5 bases unmatched. The CDR3 runs to 16 residues.